This T cell receptor (beta chain) comes out of a study of PD-1 blockade in mismatch repair-deficient tumors. TCRdb's copy holds only in-frame clones and misses some; the assay was immunoSEQ multiplex PCR. In the table there are under 85,000 clones, approximately 80% of which are singletons. The source is an adult with mismatch repair-deficient cancer. Here the sequenced sample was peripheral blood, taken 2 weeks after starting pembrolizumab.

The CDR3 bases are TGTGCCAGCAGCGTAGATTCCTATGAGCAGTTCTTC. Residues: CASSVDSYEQFF. This sequence joins TRBV9 and TRBJ2-1, with unresolved D. This CDR3 spans 12 amino acids. Per the germline V gene, CDR1 is SGDLS and CDR2 is YYNGEE. The V gene lost 0 bases and the J gene lost 8 bases, with 6 bases spanning the gap.